These 25 T cell receptor beta chains were all obtained from the same sample, sequenced in a study of T cell responses to AZD1222 COVID-19 vaccine. This table comes from immunoSEQ multiplex PCR, and its TCRdb copy is limited to in-frame clones, with some not included. The sample holds some 150,000 clones, approximately 88% seen once. Sequenced here: peripheral blood, sampled 28 days after the second AZD1222 dose. The receptors here all came from an adult who received the AZD1222 COVID-19 vaccine.

The J gene is TRBJ2-7, the V gene TRBV7-9; perhaps TRBD1 as D (5 bases). The V end was cut by 2 bases, the J end by 4 bases, with 21 bases between. CDR1 and CDR2 (germline): SEHNR, FQNEAQ (reference sequence). The CDR3 is 17 residues long. The CDR3 nucleotides are TGTGCCAGCAGCTTAAGTGGTGGCGATGCAGGGAAATACGAGCAGTACTTC. It specifies CASSLSGGDAGKYEQYF.

This chain connects TRBV19 to TRBJ1-1, with D possibly being TRBD1 (6 bases). Deletions cut 5 bases from V and 4 bases from J, with 14 bases between. The CDR3 is 14 amino acids. Germline V lookup: CDR1 LNHDA, CDR2 SQIVND (reference sequence). The CDR3: CASSQTGRGTEAFF. As DNA, the CDR3 is TGTGCCAGTAGTCAGACAGGAAGAGGCACTGAAGCTTTCTTT.

The chain carries TRBV3-1 (or the pseudogene TRBV3-2) and TRBJ1-1; 9 nucleotides agree with TRBD1. Unmatched junction bases numbered 24, after V lost 1 base and J lost 0 bases. Per germline, CDR1 LGHDT and CDR2 YNNKEL (reference sequence). The CDR3 is made up of 23 amino acids. For the CDR3, the DNA is TGTGCCAGCAGCCAAGCTCTTAATCTGGCGGGGTCCGGGACAGGGCCCGTGAACACTGAAGCTTTCTTT. This codes for CASSQALNLAGSGTGPVNTEAFF.

The gene calls are TRBV11-3 and TRBJ2-5; TRBD2 is a possible D gene (5 bases). Trimming shortened V by 5 bases and J by 5 bases, and 12 bases separated the two germline ends. This CDR3 spans 13 amino acids. The V gene's germline CDR1 is SGHNT and CDR2 YENEEA. This CDR3 is CASSPGSTETQYF. CDR3 nucleotides: TGTGCCAGCAGCCCGGGGTCGACCGAGACCCAGTACTTC.

The rearrangement joins TRBV9 to TRBJ1-6; weak D call: TRBD1 (6 bases). The CDR3 loop spans 14 amino acids. Germline CDR1 and CDR2: SGDLS and YYNGEE. V gave up 3 bases and J gave up 3 bases, with 7 bases separating them. CDR3 sequence: CASSAGDYNSPLHF. The DNA of the CDR3 is TGTGCCAGCAGCGCAGGGGACTATAATTCACCCCTCCACTTT. The variable domain in full, with the rest retrieved from reference TRBV9 and TRBJ1-6, is DSGVTQTPKHLITATGQRVTLRCSPRSGDLSVYWYQQSLDQGLQFLIQYYNGEERAKGNILERFSAQQFPDLHSELNLSSLELGDSALYFCASSAGDYNSPLHFGNGTRLTVT.

Written as DNA, the CDR3 is TGTGCCAGTAGTATTCAAGACACAGATACGCAGTATTTT. Translated: CASSIQDTDTQYF. The rearrangement joins TRBV19 to TRBJ2-3; no definite D call. The germline gives CDR1 LNHDA, CDR2 SQIVND (reference sequence). Trimming stripped 3 bases from V and 2 bases from J, with 6 bases between. CDR3 length equals 13 residues.

This clone was recorded only once. The chain joins TRBV30 to TRBJ2-2; 8 bases align to TRBD1. The CDR3 spans 14 residues. After removal of 5 bases from V and 5 bases from J, the junction contained 7 bases not matched to a gene. Germline-derived CDR1 and CDR2 are GTSNPN and SVGIG (reference sequence). This CDR3 reads CAWGRRQGTGELFF. The DNA of the CDR3 is TGTGCCTGGGGAAGGAGACAGGGGACCGGGGAGCTGTTTTTT.

This chain links TRBV4-1 with TRBJ2-7; D is unresolved. The CDR3 extends over 15 amino acids. The germline V and J ends were trimmed by 0 bases and 0 bases, with 9 bases remaining between them. Germline assignment: CDR1 MGHRA and CDR2 YSYEKL. CDR3: CASSQEQRNSYEQYF. The CDR3 region has the DNA TGCGCCAGCAGCCAAGAACAGAGAAACTCCTACGAGCAGTACTTC.

This rearrangement joins TRBV19 to TRBJ1-2; 8 nucleotides match TRBD1. Trimming took 5 bases from V and 2 from J; bases not matched to a gene: 4. This CDR3 spans 14 amino acids. Germline assignment: CDR1 LNHDA and CDR2 SQIVND (reference sequence). CDR3 sequence reads: CASSPGGANYGYTF. DNA for the CDR3: TGTGCCAGTAGTCCAGGGGGCGCAAACTATGGCTACACCTTC.

This sequence joins TRBV10-2 and TRBJ1-2, with D maybe TRBD1 (5 bases). This CDR3 has 14 residues. In germline, CDR1 is WSHSY, CDR2 SAAADI. With 3 bases removed from V and 8 bases from J, the gap between germline ends came to 16 bases. The DNA of the CDR3 is TGCGCCAGCAGTGATCCCGGGGCGCCTGGGGGCTACACCTTC. Its translation is CASSDPGAPGGYTF.

The chain uses TRBV6-5 and TRBJ2-3; D is undetermined. Per the germline V gene, CDR1 is MNHEY and CDR2 is SVGAGI. This CDR3 has 14 residues. Trimming pared 4 bases from V and 0 bases from J, leaving 8 bases between. The CDR3 DNA is TGTGCCAGCAGTTGGGCCAGAAGCACAGATACGCAGTATTTT. Its protein product is CASSWARSTDTQYF.

The chain is built from TRBV5-1 and TRBJ2-2; no clear D. V lost 4 bases, J lost 4 bases, and 11 bases lay in between. The CDR3 consists of 14 residues. Germline V gene lookup returns CDR1 SGHRS and CDR2 YFSETQ. CDR3 in amino acids: CASSPPDSTGELFF. CDR3 nucleotide sequence: TGCGCCAGCAGCCCCCCGGATTCCACCGGGGAGCTGTTTTTT.

This chain joins TRBV29-1 and TRBJ1-2; a weak D match, TRBD1 (5 bases). CDR3 length: 12 residues. The V gene's germline CDR1 is SQVTM and CDR2 ANQGSEA. With 5 bases removed from V and 6 bases from J, the gap between germline ends came to 13 bases. The CDR3 is CSVPGRTDGYTF. The CDR3 coding sequence is TGCAGCGTTCCAGGGAGGACGGATGGCTACACCTTC.

J is TRBJ1-1 and V is TRBV3-1 (or the pseudogene TRBV3-2), with 9 nucleotides matching TRBD1. V trimming: 1 base; J trimming: 4 bases; junction bases outside the gene matches: 7. The CDR3 extends over 16 amino acids. In germline, CDR1 is LGHDT, CDR2 YNNKEL (reference sequence). The CDR3 DNA reads as TGTGCCAGCAGCCAAGGTGGGACAGGGTATGGCACTGAAGCTTTCTTT. Amino acids: CASSQGGTGYGTEAFF.

The chain joins TRBV7-2 to TRBJ1-1; D may be TRBD1 (6 bases). The CDR3 consists of 13 residues. Germline V lookup: CDR1 SGHTA, CDR2 FQGNSA. V lost 1 base and J lost 10, with 13 bases in between. The CDR3 nucleotides read TGTGCCAGCAGCTTAGGACCGGACAGATCAGCTTTCTTT. Residues: CASSLGPDRSAFF.

The rearrangement uses TRBV6-5 and TRBJ2-1; D is perhaps TRBD1 (8 bases). Deletions cut 0 bases from V and 9 bases from J, with 18 bases between. This CDR3 spans 16 amino acids. Germline loops: CDR1 MNHEY, CDR2 SVGAGI. The CDR3 is CASSYSPTGGVSEQFF. CDR3 DNA sequence: TGTGCCAGCAGTTACTCGCCTACAGGGGGGGTTAGTGAGCAGTTCTTC.

The chain has TRBV4-1 and TRBJ1-5; perhaps TRBD1 as D (5 bases). The CDR3 runs 15 residues. CDR1 and CDR2 from the germline V gene are MGHRA and YSYEKL. V lost 0 bases and J lost 10, with 16 bases in between. CDR3 sequence reads: CASSQEVGVRGPQHF. In DNA form, the CDR3 reads TGCGCCAGCAGCCAAGAGGTGGGGGTCCGGGGACCCCAGCATTTT.

The V call is TRBV4-1, the J call TRBJ1-1; D gene ambiguous. V was trimmed by 0 bases and J by 3 bases, leaving 11 bases between them. The CDR3 runs 15 residues. CDR1 MGHRA and CDR2 YSYEKL come from the germline V gene. The CDR3 DNA reads TGCGCCAGCAGCCAAGATTCCGGGGAGTACACTGAAGCTTTCTTT. Protein sequence: CASSQDSGEYTEAFF.

V usage is TRBV7-2 and J usage is TRBJ1-1, with D possibly matching TRBD1 (5 bases). The CDR3 contains 16 residues. Germline CDR1 is SGHTA and CDR2 is FQGNSA. V was shortened by 3 bases and J by 1 base, with 15 bases between the two germline ends. CDR3 DNA: TGTGCCAGCAGCTTCTTTTTAGGGACGCCGAACACTGAAGCTTTCTTT. Amino acid sequence: CASSFFLGTPNTEAFF.

CDR3 sequence reads: CIKGKAFF. CDR3 sequence (DNA): TGCATTAAGGGAAAAGCTTTCTTT. The chain uses TRBV20-1 and TRBJ1-1; D uncertain. This CDR3 comprises 8 residues. Germline CDR1 and CDR2: DFQATT and SNEGSKA (reference sequence).

The chain employs TRBV10-3 and TRBJ2-1; the D is unclear. Germline CDR1 is ENHRY and CDR2 is SYGVKD. V was pared by 6 bases and J by 7 bases, with 7 bases between. This CDR3 contains 11 residues. In nucleotides, the CDR3 is TGTGCCATCAGATCAGGTAATGAGCAGTTCTTC. Protein: CAIRSGNEQFF.

The chain uses TRBV4-1 and TRBJ2-1, with 7 bases that match TRBD2. The germline V gene encodes CDR1 MGHRA and CDR2 YSYEKL. The CDR3 is 14 residues long. J gave up 2 bases and V 4 bases, and 2 bases lay outside the gene matches. The chain's CDR3 is CASSRTSAYNEQFF. The DNA of the CDR3 is TGCGCCAGCAGCCGTACTAGCGCCTACAATGAGCAGTTCTTC.

CDR3 amino acids: CASSPGQGDTEAFF. Written as DNA, the CDR3 is TGCGCCAGCAGCCCTGGACAGGGTGACACTGAAGCTTTCTTT. The chain joins TRBV5-1 to TRBJ1-1, with 8 nucleotides matching TRBD1. V was clipped by 4 bases and J by 3 bases; unmatched bases: 5. Germline CDR1 is SGHRS and CDR2 is YFSETQ. The CDR3 loop spans 14 amino acids.

The CDR3 loop reads CASSSGGSTNEKLFF. The CDR3 coding sequence is TGTGCCAGCAGCTCGGGGGGATCAACTAATGAAAAACTGTTTTTT. The genes are TRBV3-1 (or the pseudogene TRBV3-2) and TRBJ1-4, with a possible D match to TRBD1 (5 bases). This CDR3 has 15 amino acids. V dropped 5 bases and J dropped 0 bases, with 10 bases sitting between them. CDR1 is LGHDT, CDR2 YNNKEL, per germline (reference sequence).

The chain carries TRBV29-1 and TRBJ2-1; D perhaps matches TRBD1 (5 bases). In germline, CDR1 is SQVTM, CDR2 ANQGSEA. Trimming removed 7 bases at V and 5 bases at J, with 18 bases between. The CDR3 consists of 14 residues. DNA of the CDR3: TGCAGCGCCGCAATGCAGGGTGGGCACAATGAGCAGTTCTTC. This translates into CSAAMQGGHNEQFF.